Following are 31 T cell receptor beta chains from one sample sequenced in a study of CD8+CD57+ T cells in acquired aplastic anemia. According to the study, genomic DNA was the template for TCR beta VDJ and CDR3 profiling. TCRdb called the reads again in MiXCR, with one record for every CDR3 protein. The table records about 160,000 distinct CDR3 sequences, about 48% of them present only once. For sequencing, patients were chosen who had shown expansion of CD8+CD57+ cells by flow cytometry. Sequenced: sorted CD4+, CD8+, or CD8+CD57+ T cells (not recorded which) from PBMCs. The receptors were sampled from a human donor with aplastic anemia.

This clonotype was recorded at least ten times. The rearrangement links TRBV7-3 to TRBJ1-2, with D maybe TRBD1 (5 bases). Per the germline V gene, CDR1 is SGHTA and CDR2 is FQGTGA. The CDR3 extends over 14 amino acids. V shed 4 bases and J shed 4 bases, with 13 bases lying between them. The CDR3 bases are TGTGCCAGCAGCTCCACCCCCGGGGCCTATGGCTACACCTTC. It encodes CASSSTPGAYGYTF.

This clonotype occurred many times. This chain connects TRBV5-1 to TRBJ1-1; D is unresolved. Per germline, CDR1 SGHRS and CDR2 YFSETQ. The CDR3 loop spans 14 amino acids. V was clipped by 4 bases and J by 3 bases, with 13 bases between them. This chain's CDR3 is CASSPLGRDTEAFF. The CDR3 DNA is TGCGCCAGCAGCCCGCTAGGACGGGACACTGAAGCTTTCTTT.

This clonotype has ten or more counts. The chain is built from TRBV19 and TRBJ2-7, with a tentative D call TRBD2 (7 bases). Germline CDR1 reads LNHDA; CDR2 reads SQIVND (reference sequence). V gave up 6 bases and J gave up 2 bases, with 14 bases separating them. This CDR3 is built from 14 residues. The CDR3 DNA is TGTGCCAGTAGCTGGGGGCGGGAGACCTACGAGCAGTACTTC. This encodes CASSWGRETYEQYF. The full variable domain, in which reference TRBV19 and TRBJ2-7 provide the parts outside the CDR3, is DGGITQSPKYLFRKEGQNVTLSCEQNLNHDAMYWYRQDPGQGLRLIYYSQIVNDFQKGDIAEGYSVSREKKESFPLTVTSAQKNPTAFYLCASSWGRETYEQYFGPGTRLTVT.

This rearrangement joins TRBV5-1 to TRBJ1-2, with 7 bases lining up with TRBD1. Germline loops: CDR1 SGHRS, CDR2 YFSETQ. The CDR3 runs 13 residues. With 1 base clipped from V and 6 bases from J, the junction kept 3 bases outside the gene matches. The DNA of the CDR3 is TGCGCCAGCAGCTTGACAGGGGTGGATGGCTACACCTTC. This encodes CASSLTGVDGYTF.

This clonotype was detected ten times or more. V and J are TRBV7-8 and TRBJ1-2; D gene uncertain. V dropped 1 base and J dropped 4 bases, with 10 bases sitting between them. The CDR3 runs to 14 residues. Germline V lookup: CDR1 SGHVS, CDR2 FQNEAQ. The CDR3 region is CASSLGSDSYGYTF. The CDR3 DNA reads TGTGCCAGCAGCTTAGGGTCGGATAGCTATGGCTACACCTTC.

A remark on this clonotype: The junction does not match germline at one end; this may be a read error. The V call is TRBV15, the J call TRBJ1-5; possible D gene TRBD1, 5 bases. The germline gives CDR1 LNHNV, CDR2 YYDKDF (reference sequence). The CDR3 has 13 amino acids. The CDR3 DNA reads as TGTGCCACCAGCAGAGGGGGCAAACAGCCCCAGCATTTT. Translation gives CATSRGGKQPQHF.

In DNA form, the CDR3 reads TGTGCCACCAGCAGTCACAGGGGCTCGAACACTGAAGCTTTCTTT. The encoded protein is CATSSHRGSNTEAFF. The V gene is TRBV15, the J gene TRBJ1-1, with TRBD1 matching over 7 bases. The CDR3 contains 15 residues. Losses at the gene ends were 3 bases for V and 1 base for J; bases not matched to a gene: 5. Per germline, CDR1 LNHNV and CDR2 YYDKDF (reference sequence).

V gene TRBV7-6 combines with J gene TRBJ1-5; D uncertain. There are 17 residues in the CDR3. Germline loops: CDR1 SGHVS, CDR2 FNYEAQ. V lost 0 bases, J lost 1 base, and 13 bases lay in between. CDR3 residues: CASSLAEVGESNQPQHF. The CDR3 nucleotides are TGTGCCAGCAGCTTAGCGGAGGTGGGAGAAAGCAATCAGCCCCAGCATTTT.

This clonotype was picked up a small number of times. CDR3 sequence: CSARPGRLVRETQYF. In DNA, the CDR3 is TGCAGTGCTAGGCCTGGGCGCCTGGTACGGGAGACCCAGTACTTC. The chain is built from TRBV20-1 and TRBJ2-5; D uncertain. The germline gives CDR1 DFQATT, CDR2 SNEGSKA (reference sequence). V was trimmed by 3 bases and J by 5 bases, leaving 19 bases between them. The CDR3 is 15 residues long.

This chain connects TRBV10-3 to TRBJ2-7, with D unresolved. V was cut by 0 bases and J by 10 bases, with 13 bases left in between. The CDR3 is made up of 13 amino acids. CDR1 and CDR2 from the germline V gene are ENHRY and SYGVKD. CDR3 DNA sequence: TGTGCCATCAGTGAGTCAGTGGACCGTGATCAGTACTTC. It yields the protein CAISESVDRDQYF.

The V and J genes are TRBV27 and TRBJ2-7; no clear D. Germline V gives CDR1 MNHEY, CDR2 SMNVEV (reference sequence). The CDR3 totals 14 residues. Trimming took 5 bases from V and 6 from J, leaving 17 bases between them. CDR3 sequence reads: CASSRLAPSSEQYF. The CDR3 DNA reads TGTGCCAGCAGTCGTTTAGCCCCGTCCAGCGAGCAGTACTTC.

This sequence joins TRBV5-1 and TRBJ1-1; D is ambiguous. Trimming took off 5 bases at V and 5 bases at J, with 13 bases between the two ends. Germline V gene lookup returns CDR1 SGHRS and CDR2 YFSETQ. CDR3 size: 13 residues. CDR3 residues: CASSSNPPTEAFF. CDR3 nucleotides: TGCGCCAGCAGTTCTAATCCGCCTACTGAAGCTTTCTTT.

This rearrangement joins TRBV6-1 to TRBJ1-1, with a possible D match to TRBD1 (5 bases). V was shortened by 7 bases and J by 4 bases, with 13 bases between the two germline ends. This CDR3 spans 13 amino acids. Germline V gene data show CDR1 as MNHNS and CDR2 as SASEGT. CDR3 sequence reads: CASKGSGGTEAFF. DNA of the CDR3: TGTGCCAGCAAAGGTAGTGGGGGCACTGAAGCTTTCTTT.

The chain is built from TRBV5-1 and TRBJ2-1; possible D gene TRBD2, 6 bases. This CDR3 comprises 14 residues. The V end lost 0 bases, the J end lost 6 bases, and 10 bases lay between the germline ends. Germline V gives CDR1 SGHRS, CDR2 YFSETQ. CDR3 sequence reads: CASSLAGTSNEQFF. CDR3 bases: TGCGCCAGCAGCTTGGCGGGGACTTCCAATGAGCAGTTCTTC.

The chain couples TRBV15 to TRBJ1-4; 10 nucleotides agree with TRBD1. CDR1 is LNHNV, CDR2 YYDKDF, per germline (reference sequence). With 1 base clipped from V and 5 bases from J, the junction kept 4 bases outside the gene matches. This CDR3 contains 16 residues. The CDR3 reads CATSRGTGGDNEKLFF. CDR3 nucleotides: TGTGCCACCAGCAGAGGGACAGGGGGGGACAATGAAAAACTGTTTTTT.

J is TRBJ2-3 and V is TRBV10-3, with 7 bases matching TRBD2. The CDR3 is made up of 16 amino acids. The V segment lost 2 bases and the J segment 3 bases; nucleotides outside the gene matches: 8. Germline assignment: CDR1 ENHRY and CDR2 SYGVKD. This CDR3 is CAISETGGRVTDTQYF. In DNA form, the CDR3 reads TGTGCCATCAGTGAGACAGGAGGGAGGGTTACAGATACGCAGTATTTT.

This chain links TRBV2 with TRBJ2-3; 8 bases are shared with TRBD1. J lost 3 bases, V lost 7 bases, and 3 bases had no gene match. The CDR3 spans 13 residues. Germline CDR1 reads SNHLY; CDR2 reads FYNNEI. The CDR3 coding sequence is TGTGCCAGCATGAGACAGGGGACAGATACGCAGTATTTT. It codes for CASMRQGTDTQYF.

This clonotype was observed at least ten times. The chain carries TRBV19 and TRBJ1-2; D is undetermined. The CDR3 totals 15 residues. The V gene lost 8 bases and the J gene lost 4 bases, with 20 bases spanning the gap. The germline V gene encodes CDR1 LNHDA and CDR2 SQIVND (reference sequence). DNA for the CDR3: TGTGCCAGTTCTAACAGTCTTACCTCTGCCTATGGCTACACCTTC. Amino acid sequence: CASSNSLTSAYGYTF.

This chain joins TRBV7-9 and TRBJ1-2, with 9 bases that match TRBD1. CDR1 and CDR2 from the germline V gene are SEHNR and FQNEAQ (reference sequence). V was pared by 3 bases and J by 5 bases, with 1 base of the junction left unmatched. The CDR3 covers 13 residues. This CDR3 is CASSLDRGYGYTF. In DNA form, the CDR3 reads TGTGCCAGCAGCTTGGACAGGGGATATGGCTACACCTTC.

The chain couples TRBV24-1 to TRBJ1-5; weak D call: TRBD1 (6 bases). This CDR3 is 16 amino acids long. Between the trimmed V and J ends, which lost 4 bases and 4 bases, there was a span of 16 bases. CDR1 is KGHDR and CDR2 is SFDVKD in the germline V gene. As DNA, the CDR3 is TGTGCCACCAGTGAATCGAGCGGACAGCTAAATCAGCCCCAGCATTTT. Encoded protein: CATSESSGQLNQPQHF.

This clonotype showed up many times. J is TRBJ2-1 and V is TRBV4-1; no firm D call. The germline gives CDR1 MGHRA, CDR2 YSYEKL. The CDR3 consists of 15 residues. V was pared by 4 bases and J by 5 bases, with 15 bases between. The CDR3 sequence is CASSLTRTRDNEQFF. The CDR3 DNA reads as TGCGCCAGCAGCCTCACCCGGACGAGAGACAATGAGCAGTTCTTC.

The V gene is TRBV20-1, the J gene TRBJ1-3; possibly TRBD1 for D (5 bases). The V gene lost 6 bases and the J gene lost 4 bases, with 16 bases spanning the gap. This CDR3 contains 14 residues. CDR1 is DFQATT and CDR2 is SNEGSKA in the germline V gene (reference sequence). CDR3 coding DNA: TGCAGTGCAAAGCACCGGGGGAGGGGAAACACCATATATTTT. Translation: CSAKHRGRGNTIYF.

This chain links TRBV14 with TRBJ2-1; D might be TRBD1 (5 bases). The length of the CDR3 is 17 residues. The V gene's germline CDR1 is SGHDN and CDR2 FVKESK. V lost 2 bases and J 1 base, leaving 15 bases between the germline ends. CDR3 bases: TGTGCCAGCAGCCAATTATTTCAGGGCCGGTCCTACAATGAGCAGTTCTTC. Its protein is CASSQLFQGRSYNEQFF.

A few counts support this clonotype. CDR3 in DNA: TGCAGCGTTGGGGACAGAGTGGGAGCCAAAAACATTCAGTACTTC. Protein sequence: CSVGDRVGAKNIQYF. The V call is TRBV29-1, the J call TRBJ2-4, with 7 positions matching TRBD1. Trimming removed 4 bases from V and 0 bases from J; junction bases left unmatched: 6. The CDR3 loop spans 15 amino acids. The germline V gene encodes CDR1 SQVTM and CDR2 ANQGSEA.

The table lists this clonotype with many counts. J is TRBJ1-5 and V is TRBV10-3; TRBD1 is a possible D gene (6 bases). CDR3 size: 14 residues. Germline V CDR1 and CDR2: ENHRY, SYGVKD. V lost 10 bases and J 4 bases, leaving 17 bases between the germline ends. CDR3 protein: CATQTGALNQPQHF. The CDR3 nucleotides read TGTGCCACGCAGACAGGCGCTCTTAATCAGCCCCAGCATTTT.

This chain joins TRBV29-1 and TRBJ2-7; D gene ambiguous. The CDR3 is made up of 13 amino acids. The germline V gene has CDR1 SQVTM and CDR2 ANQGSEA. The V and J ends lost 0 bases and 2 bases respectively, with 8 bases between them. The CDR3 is CSVEEGAAYEQYF. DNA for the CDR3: TGCAGCGTTGAAGAAGGAGCTGCCTACGAGCAGTACTTC.

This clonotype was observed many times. The DNA for the CDR3 is TGCGCCAGCAGCCAAGACAGGGTAAGCCAGCCCCAGCATTTT. It specifies CASSQDRVSQPQHF. The J gene is TRBJ1-5, the V gene TRBV4-3, with D perhaps TRBD1 (5 bases). CDR3 length: 14 residues. Per the germline V gene, CDR1 is LGHNA and CDR2 is YSLEER. Trimming removed 0 bases at V and 7 bases at J, with 10 bases between.

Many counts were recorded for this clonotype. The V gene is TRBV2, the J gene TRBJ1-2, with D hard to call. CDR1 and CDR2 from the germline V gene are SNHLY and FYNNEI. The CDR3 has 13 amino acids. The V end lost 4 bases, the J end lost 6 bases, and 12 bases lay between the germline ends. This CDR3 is CASSGTFWHGYTF. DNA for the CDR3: TGTGCCAGCAGTGGAACCTTCTGGCATGGCTACACCTTC.

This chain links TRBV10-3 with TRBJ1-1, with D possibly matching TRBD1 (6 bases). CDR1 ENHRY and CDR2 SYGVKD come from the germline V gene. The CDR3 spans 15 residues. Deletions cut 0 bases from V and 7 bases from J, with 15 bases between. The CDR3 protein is CAISESPVGAGEAFF. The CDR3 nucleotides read TGTGCCATCAGTGAGTCGCCTGTGGGGGCAGGTGAAGCTTTCTTT.

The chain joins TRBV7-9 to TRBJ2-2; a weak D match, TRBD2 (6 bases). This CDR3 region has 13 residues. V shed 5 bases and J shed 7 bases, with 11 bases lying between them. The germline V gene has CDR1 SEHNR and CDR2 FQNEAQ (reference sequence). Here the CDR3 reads CASSPVGGGELFF. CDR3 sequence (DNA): TGTGCCAGCAGCCCCGTCGGGGGCGGGGAGCTGTTTTTT.

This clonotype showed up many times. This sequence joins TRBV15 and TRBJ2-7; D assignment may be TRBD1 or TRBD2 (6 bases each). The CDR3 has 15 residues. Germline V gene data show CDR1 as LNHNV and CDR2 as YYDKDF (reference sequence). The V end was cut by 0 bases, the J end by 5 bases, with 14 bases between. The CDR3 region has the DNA TGTGCCACCAGCAGAGATAGGGGGGAAGCCCACGAGCAGTACTTC. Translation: CATSRDRGEAHEQYF. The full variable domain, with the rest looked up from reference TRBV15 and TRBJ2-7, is DAMVIQNPRYQVTQFGKPVTLSCSQTLNHNVMYWYQQKSSQAPKLLFHYYDKDFNNEADTPDNFQSRRPNTSFCFLDIRSPGLGDTAMYLCATSRDRGEAHEQYFGPGTRLTVT.